One and the same sample provided the 28 T cell receptor beta chains below, sequenced in a study of blood T cell repertoires in COVID-19. Libraries were prepared by immunoSEQ multiplex PCR; TCRdb keeps only in-frame clonotypes and omits some of them. The sample has about 80,000 clones, approximately 78% seen once. The specimen was peripheral blood. All receptors derive from a woman in her 70s with acute or convalescent COVID-19.

The chain recombines TRBV3-1 (or the pseudogene TRBV3-2) with TRBJ2-5, with TRBD2 matching 12 bases. CDR3 length: 18 amino acids. Germline CDR1 reads LGHDT; CDR2 reads YNNKEL (reference sequence). The trim removed 4 bases at V and 0 bases at J, leaving 9 bases unmatched. The CDR3 spells CASSPTPTSGGHQETQYF. DNA for the CDR3: TGTGCCAGCAGCCCCACACCGACTAGCGGGGGCCACCAAGAGACCCAGTACTTC.

The V gene is TRBV29-1, the J gene TRBJ1-1; D gene ambiguous. The ends were cut back, 6 bases at V and 4 bases at J, with 21 bases in the middle. This CDR3 comprises 15 residues. CDR1 and CDR2 from the germline V gene are SQVTM and ANQGSEA. CDR3 region: CSVVSLFRLGTEAFF. The CDR3 DNA sequence: TGCAGCGTAGTCAGTCTTTTTCGACTGGGCACTGAAGCTTTCTTT.

The chain combines TRBV6-5 with TRBJ1-6, with D uncertain. Germline CDR1 and CDR2: MNHEY and SVGAGI. This CDR3 region has 14 residues. V was cut by 7 bases and J by 3 bases, with 10 bases left in between. The CDR3 region has the DNA TGTGCCAGCAATTCGGGAGACTATAATTCACCCCTCCACTTT. Translated: CASNSGDYNSPLHF.

This chain links TRBV7-9 with TRBJ2-7; D might be TRBD2 (6 bases). Germline values: CDR1 SEHNR, CDR2 FQNEAQ (reference sequence). The germline V and J ends were trimmed by 8 bases and 0 bases, with 8 bases remaining between them. The CDR3 covers 12 residues. The CDR3 nucleotides are TGTGCCAGCCGGGGGAACTCCTACGAGCAGTACTTC. This translates into CASRGNSYEQYF. Supplemented by reference TRBV7-9 and TRBJ2-7, the full variable domain reads DTGVSQNPRHKITKRGQNVTFRCDPISEHNRLYWYRQTLGQGPEFLTYFQNEAQLEKSRLLSDRFSAERPKGSFSTLEIQRTEQGDSAMYLCASRGNSYEQYFGPGTRLTVT.

The chain is built from TRBV5-1 and TRBJ1-2; 8 bases agree with TRBD1. The V and J ends lost 4 bases and 8 bases, in that order; junction bases with no gene match: 13. The length of the CDR3 is 15 residues. CDR1 is SGHRS and CDR2 is YFSETQ in the germline V gene. The CDR3: CASSAELDRVGGYTF. For the CDR3, the DNA is TGCGCCAGCAGCGCTGAGCTGGACAGGGTGGGCGGCTACACCTTC.

The chain is built from TRBV19 and TRBJ2-7; 7 bases fit TRBD1. The junction had 12 bases not matched to a gene; V was cut back by 3 bases and J by 7 bases. From germline, CDR1 is LNHDA and CDR2 SQIVND (reference sequence). CDR3 length: 15 residues. CDR3 nucleotide sequence: TGTGCCAGTAGTATGGGGGACAGTCTATCGGGAGAGCAGTACTTC. Amino acid sequence: CASSMGDSLSGEQYF. The entire variable domain, with the rest obtained from reference TRBV19 and TRBJ2-7, is as follows: DGGITQSPKYLFRKEGQNVTLSCEQNLNHDAMYWYRQDPGQGLRLIYYSQIVNDFQKGDIAEGYSVSREKKESFPLTVTSAQKNPTAFYLCASSMGDSLSGEQYFGPGTRLTVT.

The chain combines TRBV6-5 with TRBJ2-1; the match to TRBD2 covers 12 bases. V shed 9 bases, J shed 9 bases, and the junction held 9 bases outside the gene matches. The CDR3 totals 14 residues. Germline lookup yields CDR1 MNHEY and CDR2 SVGAGI. CDR3 sequence: CASRTSGALGEQFF. The CDR3 DNA is TGTGCCAGTCGGACTAGCGGGGCATTGGGTGAGCAGTTCTTC.

The rearrangement joins TRBV10-3 to TRBJ1-5; D perhaps matches TRBD1 (6 bases). V was trimmed by 6 bases and J by 6 bases, leaving 12 bases between them. This CDR3 has 13 residues. Germline V gene lookup returns CDR1 ENHRY and CDR2 SYGVKD. Here the CDR3 reads CAIRDDRSQPQHF. CDR3 DNA sequence: TGTGCCATCAGGGATGACAGGAGTCAGCCCCAGCATTTT.

The V and J genes are TRBV21-1 and TRBJ2-6; the table's D gene call, TRBD1, was not cross checked with the DNA. TRBV21-1 is a pseudogene locus. CDR3 length: 16 amino acids. As DNA, the CDR3 is TGTGCCAGCAGCGACCGACAGGGCTCTGGGGCCAACGTCCTGACTTTC. Amino acid sequence: CASSDRQGSGANVLTF.

The chain recombines TRBV7-2 with TRBJ2-7; a possible D gene is TRBD2 (5 bases). Between the trimmed V and J ends, which lost 5 bases and 2 bases, there was a span of 10 bases. Germline CDR1 and CDR2: SGHTA and FQGNSA. This CDR3 region has 13 residues. CDR3 bases: TGTGCCAGCAGCCCGCGAGGGCCCTACGAGCAGTACTTC. It translates to CASSPRGPYEQYF.

The rearrangement uses TRBV9 and TRBJ2-1, with D maybe TRBD1 (5 bases). CDR1 is SGDLS, CDR2 YYNGEE, per germline. The CDR3 runs 16 residues. Trimming removed 2 bases from V and 1 base from J, with 13 bases in between. This CDR3 is CASSVGPRGSYNEQFF. DNA of the CDR3: TGTGCCAGCAGCGTTGGACCTAGGGGATCCTACAATGAGCAGTTCTTC.

This clone occurred a few times. The chain recombines TRBV11-2 with TRBJ2-7; 10 nucleotides agree with TRBD1. The CDR3 is made up of 14 amino acids. The germline CDR1 and CDR2 sequences are SGHAT and FQNNGV. The V gene end was trimmed by 6 bases and the J gene end by 3 bases; junction bases not matched to a gene: 5. The CDR3, as DNA: TGTGCCAGCAGTATAGGACAGGGGGACTACGAGCAGTACTTC. This codes for CASSIGQGDYEQYF.

The rearrangement links TRBV5-3 to TRBJ2-7; D is unclear. TRBV5-3 has ORF status, its function being uncertain. Trimming took 4 bases from V and 3 from J, leaving 14 bases between them. This CDR3 has 14 amino acids. The CDR3 here is CARSLYAESYEQYF. CDR3 nucleotide sequence: TGTGCCAGAAGCCTATACGCGGAAAGCTACGAGCAGTACTTC.

The table lists this clone with a count of one. V is TRBV11-2 and J is TRBJ2-7, with 8 bases fitting TRBD2. This CDR3 spans 17 amino acids. J lost 3 bases, V lost 1 base, and 11 bases had no gene match. The V gene's germline CDR1 is SGHAT and CDR2 FQNNGV. As DNA, the CDR3 is TGTGCCAGCAGCTTAGCGCGGGAGGCCATCTCCCGCTACGAGCAGTACTTC. This sequence encodes CASSLAREAISRYEQYF. Full variable domain (missing parts from reference TRBV11-2 and TRBJ2-7): EAGVAQSPRYKIIEKRQSVAFWCNPISGHATLYWYQQILGQGPKLLIQFQNNGVVDDSQLPKDRFSAERLKGVDSTLKIQPAKLEDSAVYLCASSLAREAISRYEQYFGPGTRLTVT.

The chain joins TRBV7-3 to TRBJ2-1; D might be TRBD1 (6 bases). The germline gives CDR1 SGHTA, CDR2 FQGTGA. Trimming cost V 5 bases and J 0 bases, with 11 bases left between them. The CDR3 is 15 amino acids. In DNA form, the CDR3 reads TGTGCCAGCAGCCCGGGACACCTCTCCTACAATGAGCAGTTCTTC. Translation gives CASSPGHLSYNEQFF. Combining the CDR3 with reference TRBV7-3 and TRBJ2-1 gives the whole variable domain GAGVSQTPSNKVTEKGKYVELRCDPISGHTALYWYRQSLGQGPEFLIYFQGTGAADDSGLPNDRFFAVRPEGSVSTLKIQRTERGDSAVYLCASSPGHLSYNEQFFGPGTRLTVL.

The V gene is TRBV4-2, the J gene TRBJ2-7, with D possibly matching TRBD1 (7 bases). The CDR3 is 14 residues long. The germline CDR1 and CDR2 sequences are LGHNA and YNFKEQ. Trimming cost V 0 bases and J 4 bases, with 10 bases left between them. The CDR3 nucleotides are TGTGCCAGCAGCCAAGATCAGGGGGGTTACGAGCAGTACTTC. Its translation is CASSQDQGGYEQYF.

This clone was seen only once. J is TRBJ1-6 and V is TRBV28; TRBD1 aligns across 7 bases. The V gene's germline CDR1 is MDHEN and CDR2 SYDVKM. Trimming cost V 1 base and J 10 bases; bases outside gene matches: 10. The CDR3 spans 16 residues. The CDR3 spells CASSLSWTGRNSPLHF. In DNA form, the CDR3 reads TGTGCCAGCAGTTTATCTTGGACAGGCCGCAACTCACCCCTCCACTTT.

The sample holds one count of this clone. The chain is built from TRBV6-5 and TRBJ1-1; D may be TRBD1 (6 bases). CDR1 and CDR2 (germline): MNHEY, SVGAGI. The CDR3 loop spans 11 amino acids. The germline V and J ends were trimmed by 8 bases and 8 bases, with 12 bases remaining between them. CDR3 DNA sequence: TGTGCCAGCCGTTCACAGGGAGAAGCTTTCTTT. As protein: CASRSQGEAFF.

The CDR3: CASSLGLAGQETQYF. CDR3 in DNA: TGTGCCAGCAGCTTAGGACTAGCGGGACAAGAGACCCAGTACTTC. This rearrangement joins TRBV13 to TRBJ2-5; 10 nucleotides agree with TRBD2. V lost 0 bases, J lost 2 bases, and 0 bases stayed unmatched. The CDR3 runs 15 residues. CDR1 PRHDT and CDR2 FYEKMQ come from the germline V gene (reference sequence). Using reference TRBV13 and TRBJ2-5 for the parts outside the CDR3, the full variable domain is AAGVIQSPRHLIKEKRETATLKCYPIPRHDTVYWYQQGPGQDPQFLISFYEKMQSDKGSIPDRFSAQQFSDYHSELNMSSLELGDSALYFCASSLGLAGQETQYFGPGTRLLVL.

The chain couples TRBV29-1 to TRBJ2-1, with D unclear. The CDR3 has 15 residues. Trimming removed 1 base from V and 1 base from J, with 11 bases in between. CDR1 is SQVTM, CDR2 ANQGSEA, per germline. The CDR3 spells CSVEGDTLSYNEQFF. The CDR3 DNA reads as TGCAGCGTTGAAGGCGACACCCTATCCTACAATGAGCAGTTCTTC.

The chain recombines TRBV6-6 with TRBJ2-3, with D uncertain. Deletions cut 0 bases from V and 4 bases from J, with 8 bases between. Germline assignment: CDR1 MNHNY and CDR2 SVGAGI (reference sequence). CDR3 size: 14 residues. The CDR3 reads CASSYSLVADTQYF. CDR3 sequence (DNA): TGTGCCAGCAGTTACTCGCTAGTTGCAGATACGCAGTATTTT.

The chain couples TRBV7-3 to TRBJ2-3; a weak D match, TRBD1 (6 bases). This CDR3 is 14 amino acids long. Germline CDR1 is SGHTA and CDR2 is FQGTGA. V lost 5 bases and J lost 2, with 11 bases in between. CDR3 amino acids: CASSQDRNTDTQYF. The CDR3 DNA reads TGTGCCAGCAGCCAGGACAGAAACACAGATACGCAGTATTTT.

The chain uses TRBV28 and TRBJ2-7, with 9 nucleotides matching TRBD1. CDR3 length: 13 residues. From germline, CDR1 is MDHEN and CDR2 SYDVKM. V lost 10 bases, J lost 7 bases, and 11 bases stayed unmatched. As DNA, the CDR3 is TGTGCCATTCTACTGAGGGACAGGGATGAGCAGTACTTC. Residues: CAILLRDRDEQYF.

This rearrangement joins TRBV9 to TRBJ1-4; 7 positions agree with TRBD1. The junction had 7 bases not matched to a gene; V was cut back by 4 bases and J by 7 bases. Per the germline V gene, CDR1 is SGDLS and CDR2 is YYNGEE. CDR3 length equals 14 residues. CDR3 region: CASSPTGEVEKLFF. The CDR3 DNA reads as TGTGCCAGCAGCCCCACAGGGGAAGTTGAAAAACTGTTTTTT.

The chain links TRBV10-3 to TRBJ2-1, with D uncertain. V lost 4 bases and J lost 5, with 12 bases in between. The CDR3 sequence is 14 residues long. Germline V lookup: CDR1 ENHRY, CDR2 SYGVKD. The CDR3 sequence: CAISASTGNNEQFF. In DNA form, the CDR3 reads TGTGCCATCAGTGCATCGACTGGTAACAATGAGCAGTTCTTC.

The chain uses TRBV27 and TRBJ2-3, with 7 positions matching TRBD2. The CDR3 is 15 residues long. From germline, CDR1 is MNHEY and CDR2 SMNVEV (reference sequence). The ends lost 4 bases at V and 3 bases at J; junction bases unmatched: 7. This CDR3 is CASSSSGMVTDTQYF. The DNA of the CDR3 is TGTGCCAGCAGTTCCAGCGGGATGGTAACAGATACGCAGTATTTT.

This clone was counted a single time. Here the CDR3 DNA reads TGTGCCAGCAGCTTAAGTTCCAGGGATAATGGCTACACCTTC. It specifies CASSLSSRDNGYTF. V and J are TRBV7-2 and TRBJ1-2, with a possible D match to TRBD1 (5 bases). This CDR3 contains 14 residues. The germline V and J ends were trimmed by 2 bases and 6 bases, with 13 bases remaining between them. Germline V lookup: CDR1 SGHTA, CDR2 FQGNSA.

The chain couples TRBV30 to TRBJ1-2; the D gene is possibly TRBD1 (5 bases). Germline-derived CDR1 and CDR2 are GTSNPN and SVGIG (reference sequence). V shed 7 bases and J shed 1 base, with 16 bases lying between them. This CDR3 is 14 amino acids long. The DNA of the CDR3 is TGTGCCTCAAATCCACGGGGGATTAACTATGGCTACACCTTC. Protein: CASNPRGINYGYTF. The whole variable domain, filled in from reference TRBV30 and TRBJ1-2, reads SQTIHQWPATLVQPVGSPLSLECTVEGTSNPNLYWYRQAAGRGLQLLFYSVGIGQISSEVPQNLSASRPQDRQFILSSKKLLLSDSGFYLCASNPRGINYGYTFGSGTRLTVV.